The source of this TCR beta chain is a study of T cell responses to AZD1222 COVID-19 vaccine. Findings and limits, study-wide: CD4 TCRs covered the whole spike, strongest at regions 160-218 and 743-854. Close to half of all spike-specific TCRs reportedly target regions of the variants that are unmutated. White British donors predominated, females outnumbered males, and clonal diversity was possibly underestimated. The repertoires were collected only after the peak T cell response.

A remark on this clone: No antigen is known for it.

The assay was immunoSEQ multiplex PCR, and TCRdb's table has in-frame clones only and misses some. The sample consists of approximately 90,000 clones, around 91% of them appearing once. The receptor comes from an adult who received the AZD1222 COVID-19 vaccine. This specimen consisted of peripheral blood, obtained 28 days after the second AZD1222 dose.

CDR3 DNA: TGTGCCAGCAGTGAATTGGGGGACAGGGGGCGAGGTGGCTACACCTTC. This translates into CASSELGDRGRGGYTF. The chain uses TRBV6-1 and TRBJ1-2; the match to TRBD1 covers 12 bases. This CDR3 comprises 16 residues. With 2 bases clipped from V and 7 bases from J, the junction kept 8 bases outside the gene matches. The germline V gene has CDR1 MNHNS and CDR2 SASEGT.